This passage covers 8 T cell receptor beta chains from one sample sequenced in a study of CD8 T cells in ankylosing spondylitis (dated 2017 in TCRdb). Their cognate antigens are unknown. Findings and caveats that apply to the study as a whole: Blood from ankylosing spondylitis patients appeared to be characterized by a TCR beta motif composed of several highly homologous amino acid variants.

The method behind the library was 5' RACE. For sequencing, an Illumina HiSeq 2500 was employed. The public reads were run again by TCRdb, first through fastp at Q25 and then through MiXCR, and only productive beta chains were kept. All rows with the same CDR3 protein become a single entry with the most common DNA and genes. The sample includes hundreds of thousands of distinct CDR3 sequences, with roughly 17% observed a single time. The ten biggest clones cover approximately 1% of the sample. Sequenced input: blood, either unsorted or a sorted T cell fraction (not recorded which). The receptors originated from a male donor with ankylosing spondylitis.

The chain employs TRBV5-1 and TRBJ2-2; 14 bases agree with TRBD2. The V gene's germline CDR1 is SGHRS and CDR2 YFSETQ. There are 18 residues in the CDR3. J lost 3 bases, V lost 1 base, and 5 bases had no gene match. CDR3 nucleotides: TGCGCCAGCAGCTTGAGGACTAGCGGGGGGCCCTACACCGGGGAGCTGTTTTTT. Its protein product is CASSLRTSGGPYTGELFF.

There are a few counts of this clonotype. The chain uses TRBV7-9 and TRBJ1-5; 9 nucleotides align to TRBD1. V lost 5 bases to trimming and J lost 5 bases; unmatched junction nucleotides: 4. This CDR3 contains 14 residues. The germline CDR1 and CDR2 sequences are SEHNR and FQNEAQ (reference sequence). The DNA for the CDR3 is TGTGCCAGCAGCGCACAGGGGGCCGATCAGCCCCAGCATTTT. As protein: CASSAQGADQPQHF.

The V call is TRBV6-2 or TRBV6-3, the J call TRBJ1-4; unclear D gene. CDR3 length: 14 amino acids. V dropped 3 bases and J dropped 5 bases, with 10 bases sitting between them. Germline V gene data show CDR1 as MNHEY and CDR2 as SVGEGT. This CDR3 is CASSYSTANEKLFF. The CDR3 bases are TGTGCCAGCAGTTATTCAACCGCCAATGAAAAACTGTTTTTT.

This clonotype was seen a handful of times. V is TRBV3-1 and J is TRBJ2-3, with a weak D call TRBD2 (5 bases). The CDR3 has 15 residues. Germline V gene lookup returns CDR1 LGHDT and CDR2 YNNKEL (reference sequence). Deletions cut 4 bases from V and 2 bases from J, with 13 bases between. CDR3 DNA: TGTGCCAGCAGCCCGCCGGGGTTGCTCACAGATACGCAGTATTTT. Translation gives CASSPPGLLTDTQYF.

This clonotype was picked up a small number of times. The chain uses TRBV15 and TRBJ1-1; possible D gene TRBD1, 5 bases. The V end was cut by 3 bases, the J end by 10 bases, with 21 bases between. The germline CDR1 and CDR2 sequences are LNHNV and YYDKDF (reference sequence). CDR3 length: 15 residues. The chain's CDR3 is CATSRAGFGQLAAFF. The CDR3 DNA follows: TGTGCCACCAGCAGGGCAGGGTTTGGGCAGTTGGCAGCTTTCTTT.

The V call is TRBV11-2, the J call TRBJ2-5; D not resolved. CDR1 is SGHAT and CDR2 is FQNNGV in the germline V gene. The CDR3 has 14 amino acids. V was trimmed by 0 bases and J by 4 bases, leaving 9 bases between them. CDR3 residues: CASSLDRGVETQYF. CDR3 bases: TGTGCCAGCAGCTTAGATCGTGGCGTAGAGACCCAGTACTTC.

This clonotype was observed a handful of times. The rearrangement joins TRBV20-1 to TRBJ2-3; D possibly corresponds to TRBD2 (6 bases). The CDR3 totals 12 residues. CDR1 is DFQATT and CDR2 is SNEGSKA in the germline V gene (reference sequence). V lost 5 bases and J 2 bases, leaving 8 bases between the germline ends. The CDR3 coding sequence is TGCAGTGCTGAGCGGGTCACAGATACGCAGTATTTT. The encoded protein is CSAERVTDTQYF.

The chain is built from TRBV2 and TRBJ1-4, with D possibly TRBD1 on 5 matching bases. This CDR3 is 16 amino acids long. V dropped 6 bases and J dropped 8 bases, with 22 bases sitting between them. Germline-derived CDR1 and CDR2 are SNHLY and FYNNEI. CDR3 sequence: CASSTVGPLRGEKLFF. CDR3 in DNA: TGTGCCAGCAGCACAGTCGGACCCTTGAGGGGCGAAAAACTGTTTTTT.